The entry that follows covers one TCR beta chain sequence. Antigen unknown. The CDR3 is 13 amino acids. Germline V gene sequence: CDR1 MNHEY, CDR2 SVGAGI. Trimming stripped 1 base from V and 9 bases from J, with 10 bases between. The sample belongs to a study of cytomegalovirus exposure and HLA in healthy donors. PCR primers comprised 60 Vbeta and 13 Jbeta primers. The assay was immunoSEQ multiplex PCR, and TCRdb's table has in-frame clones only and misses some. Here the sample spans roughly 86,000 clones, 70% to 80% being singletons. Whole-study findings and limits: Presence/absence results assume similar sequencing depth per donor, which may not hold. A later analysis showed TCR association rates differing by HLA locus, peaking at DRB1 and lowest at HLA-C. A later analysis linked a missense DCLRE1C variant to TCR beta V- and J-gene trimming.

The chain joins TRBV6-5 to TRBJ2-1; weak D call: TRBD2 (5 bases). The sequenced sample was PBMCs. The sequence was obtained from a man aged 55 to 70 in good health and CMV-seronegative. CDR3 nucleotides: TGTGCCAGCAGTTACTTTTTGGCGGGTGAGCAGTTCTTC. This encodes CASSYFLAGEQFF.